This entry lists 13 T cell receptor beta chains sequenced from one sample in a study of T cell responses to AZD1222 COVID-19 vaccine (dated by TCRdb to the early 2020s). Interpreted using the paper, the time point label stands for: baseline before first vaccination. Per the publication, the treatment or condition label means: meningococcal conjugate vaccine given as trial control. The library was built by means of the immunoSEQ multiplex PCR assay. TCRdb limited this immuneACCESS table to in-frame rearrangements with V and J called. A share of clones is missing; checked studies link under half to unresolved V genes, and the rest is unexplained. The sample profile shows tens of thousands of clones; 90% to 95% of them were found once. The ten largest clonotypes hold around 5% of the sample. Sequencing used peripheral blood, obtained on day 0 of MenACWY control vaccination. The receptors come from an adult in good health.

This chain links TRBV6-5 with TRBJ2-2; the D gene is possibly TRBD2 (5 bases). CDR3 length equals 15 residues. Deletions cut 3 bases from V and 4 bases from J, with 12 bases between. Germline lookup yields CDR1 MNHEY and CDR2 SVGAGI. The CDR3 bases are TGTGCCAGCAGTTATTCCGGGAAGTTCACCGGGGAGCTGTTTTTT. It translates to CASSYSGKFTGELFF.

A few counts support this clone. The gene calls are TRBV7-9 and TRBJ2-5; possibly TRBD2 for D (5 bases). This CDR3 comprises 12 residues. Germline V lookup: CDR1 SEHNR, CDR2 FQNEAQ (reference sequence). The V gene lost 8 bases and the J gene lost 7 bases, with 14 bases spanning the gap. CDR3 DNA: TGTGCCAGCGACGAGTACCGGGGGACCCAGTACTTC. This codes for CASDEYRGTQYF.

The chain uses TRBV5-5 and TRBJ1-6, with D perhaps matching TRBD1 (5 bases). Trimming stripped 0 bases from V and 8 bases from J, with 12 bases between. The CDR3 covers 15 residues. Germline CDR1 and CDR2: SGHKS and YYEKEE (reference sequence). This CDR3 is CASSLEGLRDSPLHF. The CDR3, as DNA: TGTGCCAGCAGCTTGGAGGGGTTGCGGGATTCACCCCTCCACTTT.

This clone appeared once. The chain links TRBV29-1 to TRBJ2-7, with TRBD2 as a possible D gene (5 bases). The CDR3 is made up of 13 amino acids. Germline V CDR1 and CDR2: SQVTM, ANQGSEA. V was clipped by 6 bases and J by 5 bases, with 17 bases between them. CDR3 bases: TGCAGCGTAGGCACTAGACTGGTGAACGAGCAGTACTTC. It yields the protein CSVGTRLVNEQYF.

The chain is built from TRBV6-5 and TRBJ1-3; D remains ambiguous. V dropped 2 bases and J dropped 2 bases, with 10 bases sitting between them. The CDR3 has 15 residues. Germline V CDR1 and CDR2: MNHEY, SVGAGI. The DNA of the CDR3 is TGTGCCAGCAGTTACCGGACCTCTCCTGGAAACACCATATATTTT. Translated, it gives CASSYRTSPGNTIYF.

This clone came up once. As DNA, the CDR3 is TGTGCCACCAGCAGAGCGACTAGCGGGGGGGCGGGAGAGCAGTACTTC. Its protein is CATSRATSGGAGEQYF. The gene calls are TRBV15 and TRBJ2-7; 14 nucleotides agree with TRBD2. In germline, CDR1 is LNHNV, CDR2 YYDKDF (reference sequence). This CDR3 contains 16 residues. The ends lost 1 base at V and 7 bases at J; junction bases unmatched: 6.

The chain links TRBV19 to TRBJ2-1; no clear D. Germline CDR1 LNHDA, CDR2 SQIVND (reference sequence). The CDR3 totals 13 residues. The V end lost 6 bases, the J end lost 6 bases, and 12 bases lay between the germline ends. In DNA, the CDR3 is TGTGCCAGTAGCCAAGTAGTCGCCAATGAGCAGTTCTTC. Its protein is CASSQVVANEQFF.

The chain links TRBV7-2 to TRBJ1-2, with 11 bases matching TRBD1. The V gene's germline CDR1 is SGHTA and CDR2 FQGNSA. With 2 bases clipped from V and 8 bases from J, the junction kept 7 bases outside the gene matches. The length of the CDR3 is 15 residues. Here the CDR3 DNA reads TGTGCCAGCAGCTTAACGGGACAGGGGGAGAACGGCTACACCTTC. Translation: CASSLTGQGENGYTF.

The J gene is TRBJ2-7, the V gene TRBV3-1 (or the pseudogene TRBV3-2); TRBD1 aligns across 9 bases. The trim removed 3 bases at V and 6 bases at J, leaving 9 bases unmatched. Germline V gene sequence: CDR1 LGHDT, CDR2 YNNKEL (reference sequence). The CDR3 covers 15 residues. In DNA form, the CDR3 reads TGTGCCAGCAGCCATAGGAACAGGGGGCAGTTCGAGCAGTACTTC. Its translation is CASSHRNRGQFEQYF.

This clone was detected only once. The V and J genes are TRBV24-1 and TRBJ2-1; perhaps TRBD2 as D (6 bases). The V and J ends lost 0 bases and 8 bases respectively, with 13 bases between them. The CDR3 length is 15 residues. Germline CDR1 KGHDR, CDR2 SFDVKD. The CDR3 nucleotides read TGTGCCACCAGTGATTTGGGCAGGGAGGTTGATGAGCAGTTCTTC. Translating gives CATSDLGREVDEQFF.

The genes are TRBV25-1 and TRBJ1-2, with no clear D. The CDR3 contains 14 residues. CDR1 MGHDK and CDR2 SYGVNS come from the germline V gene. Trimming stripped 3 bases from V and 6 bases from J, with 14 bases between. CDR3 in amino acids: CASSDWPGRDGYTF. DNA for the CDR3: TGTGCCAGCAGTGACTGGCCCGGGAGAGATGGCTACACCTTC.

J is TRBJ2-3 and V is TRBV19; 10 nucleotides line up with TRBD1. The J segment lost 3 bases and the V segment lost 4 bases, leaving 4 bases of the junction unmatched. Germline CDR1 reads LNHDA; CDR2 reads SQIVND (reference sequence). This CDR3 has 15 residues. CDR3 amino acids: CASSRDRGQTDTQYF. The CDR3 DNA reads TGTGCCAGTAGTAGGGACAGGGGTCAGACAGATACGCAGTATTTT. Using reference TRBV19 and TRBJ2-3 for the parts outside the CDR3, the full variable domain is DGGITQSPKYLFRKEGQNVTLSCEQNLNHDAMYWYRQDPGQGLRLIYYSQIVNDFQKGDIAEGYSVSREKKESFPLTVTSAQKNPTAFYLCASSRDRGQTDTQYFGPGTRLTVL.

In its sample, this clone was seen once. The V call is TRBV18, the J call TRBJ1-5; D remains ambiguous. The V end was cut by 3 bases, the J end by 5 bases, with 11 bases between. The CDR3 sequence is 14 residues long. Germline V gene data show CDR1 as KGHSH and CDR2 as LQKENI. This CDR3 is CASSPDTEDQPQHF. The CDR3 DNA is TGTGCCAGCTCACCCGATACCGAAGATCAGCCCCAGCATTTT.